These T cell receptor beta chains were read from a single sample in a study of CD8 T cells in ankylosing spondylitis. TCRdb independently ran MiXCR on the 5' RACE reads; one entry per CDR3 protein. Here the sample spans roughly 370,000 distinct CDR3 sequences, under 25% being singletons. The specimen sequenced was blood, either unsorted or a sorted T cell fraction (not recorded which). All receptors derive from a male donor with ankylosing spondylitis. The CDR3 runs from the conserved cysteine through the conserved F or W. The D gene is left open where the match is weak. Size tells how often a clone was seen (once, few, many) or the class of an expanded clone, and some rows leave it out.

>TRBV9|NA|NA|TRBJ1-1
TGTGCCAGCAGCTTTCGGACAGACACTGAAGCTTTCTTT
CASSFRTDTEAFF
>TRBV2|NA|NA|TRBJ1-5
TGTGCCAGCAGCTATCGGACAGTCAATCAGCCCCAGCATTTT
CASSYRTVNQPQHF
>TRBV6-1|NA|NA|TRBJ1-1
TGTGCCAGCAGTAGGGCGGGGGGGGTTTGGGACACTGAAGCTTTCTTT
CASSRAGGVWDTEAFF
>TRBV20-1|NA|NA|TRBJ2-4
TGCAGTGCTAGGGACCCTTTAAAGGCCAAAAACATTCAGTACTTC
CSARDPLKAKNIQYF
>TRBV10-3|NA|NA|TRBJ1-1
TGTGCCATCAGTGAATGGGAACTAAACACTGAAGCTTTCTTT
CAISEWELNTEAFF
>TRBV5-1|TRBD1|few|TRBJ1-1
TGCGCCAGCAGCCCCTGGGACAGGGGTAGGGCTGAAGCTTTCTTT
CASSPWDRGRAEAFF
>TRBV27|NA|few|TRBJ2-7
TGTGCCAGCAGTCCCCGGGAACGGCCCTACGAGCAGTACTTC
CASSPRERPYEQYF
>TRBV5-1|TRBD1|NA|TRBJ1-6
TGCGCCAGCAGCTTGGAGACAGGGGCGTCACCCCTCCACTTT
CASSLETGASPLHF
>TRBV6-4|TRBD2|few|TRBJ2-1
TGTGCCAGCAGTGCGAGCGGGAGTGTGAATGAGCAGTTCTTC
CASSASGSVNEQFF
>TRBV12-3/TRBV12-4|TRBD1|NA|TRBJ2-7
TGTGCCAGCAGTCGGGACAGATTCGAGCAGTACTTC
CASSRDRFEQYF
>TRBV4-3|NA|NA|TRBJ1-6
TGCGCCAGCAGCCAAGCAGCAGGAGAGAATTCACCCCTCCACTTT
CASSQAAGENSPLHF
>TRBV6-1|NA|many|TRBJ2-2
TGTGCCAGCAGTCTCCGCGCAGCGAACACCGGGGAGCTGTTTTTT
CASSLRAANTGELFF
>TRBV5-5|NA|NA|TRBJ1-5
TGTGCCAGCAGCAAACAGGGCCTCGGGCAGCCCCAGCATTTT
CASSKQGLGQPQHF
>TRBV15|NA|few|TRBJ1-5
TGTGCCACCAGCAGGAGGCAGGCGAACCGGCCCCAGCATTTT
CATSRRQANRPQHF
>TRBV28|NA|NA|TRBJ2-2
TGTGCCAGCAGTTTAAGGGGGGCGAGTGGGGAGCTGTTTTTT
CASSLRGASGELFF
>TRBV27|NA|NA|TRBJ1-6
TGTGCCAGCAGACCGTGGGGTAATTCACCCCTCCACTTT
CASRPWGNSPLHF
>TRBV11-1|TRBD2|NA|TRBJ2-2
TGTGCCAGCAGCAAATCTAGCGGGAGGATCACCGGGGAGCTGTTTTTT
CASSKSSGRITGELFF
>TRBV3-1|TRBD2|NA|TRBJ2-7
TGTGCCAGCAGTTGGACTAGCGGGAGTCTATCCCCCCACGAGCAGTACTTC
CASSWTSGSLSPHEQYF
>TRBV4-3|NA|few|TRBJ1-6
TGCGCCAGCAGCCAAGACTTAGGCCAGTCTAATTCACCCCTCCACTTT
CASSQDLGQSNSPLHF
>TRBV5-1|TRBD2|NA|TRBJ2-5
TGCGCCAGCAGCTTGCTGGGCGGGAGACAAGAGACCCAGTACTTC
CASSLLGGRQETQYF
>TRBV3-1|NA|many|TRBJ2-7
TGTGCCAGCAGCCGGACATACGAGCAGTACTTC
CASSRTYEQYF
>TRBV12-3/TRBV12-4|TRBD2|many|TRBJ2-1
TGTGCCAGCAGTTTCCGACTAGCTCAAAATGAGCAGTTCTTC
CASSFRLAQNEQFF
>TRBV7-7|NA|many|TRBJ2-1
TGTGCTAGCAGCTATGGACAGTCCAATGAGCAGTTCTTC
CASSYGQSNEQFF